The 30 T cell receptor beta chains in this list originate from one sample, sequenced in a study of blood T cell repertoires in COVID-19. TCRdb's copy holds only in-frame clones and misses some; the assay was immunoSEQ multiplex PCR. Of around 160,000 clones in the sample, around 84% are singletons; the top ten hold about 40%. The sequenced material came from peripheral blood. These receptors all stem from a human donor in a cohort sampled during active COVID-19.

This chain connects TRBV5-6 to TRBJ1-2, with TRBD1 matching over 9 bases. The V gene end was trimmed by 0 bases and the J gene end by 7 bases; junction bases not matched to a gene: 4. This CDR3 is built from 14 residues. The germline CDR1 and CDR2 sequences are SGHDT and YYEEEE. The CDR3 reads CASSLVQGAGGYTF. The CDR3, as DNA: TGTGCCAGCAGCTTGGTACAGGGGGCAGGTGGCTACACCTTC.

This rearrangement joins TRBV5-4 to TRBJ1-6; 8 positions agree with TRBD1. From germline, CDR1 is SGHNT and CDR2 YYREEE (reference sequence). The CDR3 runs 14 residues. Germline trimming cut 2 bases from V and 8 bases from J; bases unmatched to any gene: 3. The CDR3 loop is CASSFGTGDSPLHF. CDR3 coding DNA: TGTGCCAGCAGCTTCGGGACAGGCGATTCACCCCTCCACTTT.

The chain employs TRBV19 and TRBJ2-3, with 9 bases matching TRBD1. With 8 bases clipped from V and 0 bases from J, the junction kept 12 bases outside the gene matches. The CDR3 has 17 residues. Germline V CDR1 and CDR2: LNHDA, SQIVND (reference sequence). The CDR3 region has the DNA TGTGCCAGTGCCCCCCCCGGGACAGGGATAAGCACAGATACGCAGTATTTT. Its protein is CASAPPGTGISTDTQYF.

Only a few counts were recorded for this clone. The V and J genes are TRBV20-1 and TRBJ2-3; tentatively, D is TRBD2 (5 bases). The CDR3 extends over 11 amino acids. The V and J ends lost 3 bases and 6 bases respectively, with 7 bases between them. In germline, CDR1 is DFQATT, CDR2 SNEGSKA (reference sequence). Written as DNA, the CDR3 is TGCAGTGCTAGGGACTTTGATACGCAGTATTTT. Its protein is CSARDFDTQYF.

The CDR3 DNA follows: TGTGCCATCACACAGGCCGGTGTTGGGGATGGCTACACCTTC. This sequence encodes CAITQAGVGDGYTF. The V gene is TRBV10-3, the J gene TRBJ1-2, with D perhaps TRBD1 (5 bases). The V gene's germline CDR1 is ENHRY and CDR2 SYGVKD. CDR3 size: 14 residues. Trimming pared 7 bases from V and 6 bases from J, leaving 18 bases between.

This sequence joins TRBV12-3 or TRBV12-4 and TRBJ1-2; D might be TRBD1 (6 bases). Trimming removed 8 bases from V and 8 bases from J, with 18 bases in between. The CDR3 covers 13 residues. The CDR3 DNA reads TGTGCCAGCGCGGCGGGGGGCGCCGGGGGCTACACCTTC. Translating gives CASAAGGAGGYTF.

A remark on this clone: Other DNA sequences within the sample encode an identical CDR3. The gene calls are TRBV5-4 and TRBJ1-2, with 7 nucleotides matching TRBD1. The germline V gene encodes CDR1 SGHNT and CDR2 YYREEE (reference sequence). This CDR3 spans 13 amino acids. V gave up 4 bases and J gave up 2 bases; unmatched junction bases: 2. The CDR3 DNA sequence: TGTGCCAGCAGCCGGGACAGAAACTATGGCTACACCTTC. It encodes CASSRDRNYGYTF. Drawing the rest from reference TRBV5-4 and TRBJ1-2, the complete variable domain is ETGVTQSPTHLIKTRGQQVTLRCSSQSGHNTVSWYQQALGQGPQFIFQYYREEENGRGNFPPRFSGLQFPNYSSELNVNALELDDSALYLCASSRDRNYGYTFGSGTRLTVV.

CDR3 nucleotides: TGTGCCAGCAGCCCAGCAGGGGTAGGCTACTATGGCTACACCTTC. It codes for CASSPAGVGYYGYTF. This chain uses TRBV11-3 with TRBJ1-2; D is perhaps TRBD1 (6 bases). CDR3 length: 15 amino acids. Germline-derived CDR1 and CDR2 are SGHNT and YENEEA. Trimming pared 5 bases from V and 3 bases from J, leaving 16 bases between.

This chain joins TRBV6-6 and TRBJ1-2, with 7 bases aligning to TRBD1. The CDR3 loop spans 13 amino acids. Losses at the gene ends were 5 bases for V and 8 bases for J; bases not matched to a gene: 8. Germline CDR1 reads MNHNY; CDR2 reads SVGAGI (reference sequence). In DNA form, the CDR3 reads TGTGCCAGCAGTCCCCAACGACAGGGCGGCTACACCTTC. This gives the protein CASSPQRQGGYTF.

This clone occurred once. V and J are TRBV11-1 and TRBJ2-7; D might be TRBD1 (5 bases). Trimming left V 1 base short and J 0 bases short, with 10 bases between. CDR3 length: 15 amino acids. The germline CDR1 and CDR2 sequences are SGHAT and FQDESV (reference sequence). The CDR3 sequence is CASSLETVSSYEQYF. The DNA for the CDR3 is TGTGCCAGCAGCTTAGAGACAGTCAGCTCCTACGAGCAGTACTTC.

This clone appeared a few times. The V call is TRBV5-6, the J call TRBJ1-4; D is perhaps TRBD1 (6 bases). From germline, CDR1 is SGHDT and CDR2 YYEEEE. V dropped 3 bases and J dropped 6 bases, with 27 bases sitting between them. The CDR3 is 19 residues long. In DNA form, the CDR3 reads TGTGCCAGCAGCTCGGCGACAGGCCGTTTACTACAAAGAGATGAAAAACTGTTTTTT. Translating gives CASSSATGRLLQRDEKLFF.

V is TRBV2 and J is TRBJ1-2; 9 bases line up with TRBD1. V gave up 11 bases and J gave up 0 bases; unmatched junction bases: 13. CDR1 is SNHLY, CDR2 FYNNEI, per germline. There are 16 residues in the CDR3. CDR3 sequence reads: CAGHQGQGKANYGYTF. The CDR3 DNA sequence: TGTGCCGGACACCAGGGACAGGGAAAGGCTAACTATGGCTACACCTTC. The whole variable domain, filled in from reference TRBV2 and TRBJ1-2, reads EPEVTQTPSHQVTQMGQEVILRCVPISNHLYFYWYRQILGQKVEFLVSFYNNEISEKSEIFDDQFSVERPDGSNFTLKIRSTKLEDSAMYFCAGHQGQGKANYGYTFGSGTRLTVV.

V and J are TRBV7-2 and TRBJ1-1, with D unclear. CDR1 SGHTA and CDR2 FQGNSA come from the germline V gene. This CDR3 comprises 14 residues. V lost 7 bases, J lost 3 bases, and 15 bases lay in between. The CDR3 is CASIAPARYTEAFF. For the CDR3, the DNA is TGTGCCAGCATCGCCCCAGCGAGGTACACTGAAGCTTTCTTT.

The chain joins TRBV6-5 to TRBJ1-2, with D possibly TRBD1 on 5 matching bases. There are 13 residues in the CDR3. Trimming left V 2 bases short and J 6 bases short, with 10 bases between. Germline CDR1 reads MNHEY; CDR2 reads SVGAGI. The DNA for the CDR3 is TGTGCCAGCAGTTACCAGGGAAACCATGGCTACACCTTC. The encoded protein is CASSYQGNHGYTF.

This chain uses TRBV18 with TRBJ2-1; 11 bases are a match to TRBD2. Germline V gives CDR1 KGHSH, CDR2 LQKENI. The trim removed 8 bases at V and 8 bases at J, leaving 11 bases unmatched. This CDR3 region has 15 residues. The CDR3 DNA reads as TGTGCCAGCGCTGGGGGGGGACTAGCGGAACATGAGCAGTTCTTC. It is translated as CASAGGGLAEHEQFF.

This chain joins TRBV11-2 and TRBJ2-3; TRBD2 matches at 7 bases. After removal of 3 bases from V and 2 bases from J, the junction contained 5 bases not matched to a gene. In germline, CDR1 is SGHAT, CDR2 FQNNGV. This CDR3 has 15 amino acids. CDR3 sequence: CASSFAGLNTDTQYF. The CDR3 bases are TGTGCCAGCAGCTTCGCGGGACTAAACACAGATACGCAGTATTTT.

V and J are TRBV9 and TRBJ1-2; 10 bases match TRBD1. CDR1 SGDLS and CDR2 YYNGEE come from the germline V gene. Trimming took 0 bases from V and 3 from J; bases not matched to a gene: 17. This CDR3 is built from 20 residues. The CDR3 region is CASSVEGADRDRGKDYGYTF. For the CDR3, the DNA is TGTGCCAGCAGCGTAGAAGGGGCAGACCGGGACAGGGGTAAAGACTATGGCTACACCTTC. Variable domain in full (rest from reference TRBV9 and TRBJ1-2): DSGVTQTPKHLITATGQRVTLRCSPRSGDLSVYWYQQSLDQGLQFLIQYYNGEERAKGNILERFSAQQFPDLHSELNLSSLELGDSALYFCASSVEGADRDRGKDYGYTFGSGTRLTVV.

The V and J genes are TRBV6-5 and TRBJ1-5; tentative D call: TRBD1 (5 bases). Germline CDR1 MNHEY, CDR2 SVGAGI. Trimming took 6 bases from V and 1 from J, leaving 7 bases between them. The CDR3 consists of 13 residues. The CDR3 DNA is TGTGCCAGCAGCCGGGGGAGCAATCAGCCCCAGCATTTT. Amino acids: CASSRGSNQPQHF.

The chain combines TRBV18 with TRBJ1-2; tentatively, D is TRBD1 (6 bases). CDR1 and CDR2 (germline): KGHSH, LQKENI. This CDR3 has 13 amino acids. Trimming left V 3 bases short and J 6 bases short, with 11 bases between. The CDR3 region has the DNA TGTGCCAGCTCACCGGCAGGGGCCCATGGCTACACCTTC. This gives the protein CASSPAGAHGYTF.

This clone was seen a single time. The chain has TRBV10-3 and TRBJ1-4; no firm D call. Germline CDR1 is ENHRY and CDR2 is SYGVKD. The CDR3 loop spans 16 amino acids. Trimming pared 2 bases from V and 7 bases from J, leaving 17 bases between. CDR3 DNA: TGTGCCATCAGTGAGGGTTCGTCGGGTGGAGGTGAAAAACTGTTTTTT. This translates into CAISEGSSGGGEKLFF.

V and J are TRBV28 and TRBJ2-7; TRBD1 matches 10 bases. CDR3 length equals 11 residues. The germline V gene encodes CDR1 MDHEN and CDR2 SYDVKM. The V gene end was trimmed by 10 bases and the J gene end by 6 bases; junction bases not matched to a gene: 3. CDR3 nucleotide sequence: TGTGCCACCTGGACAGGGGGCGAGCAGTACTTC. Translation: CATWTGGEQYF.

The gene calls are TRBV2 and TRBJ1-2; no reliable D call. From germline, CDR1 is SNHLY and CDR2 FYNNEI. The CDR3 is made up of 12 amino acids. Between the trimmed V and J ends, which lost 2 bases and 4 bases, there was a span of 5 bases. CDR3 sequence: CASSELSYGYTF. The CDR3 DNA follows: TGTGCCAGCAGTGAACTGAGCTATGGCTACACCTTC. Full variable domain (missing parts from reference TRBV2 and TRBJ1-2): EPEVTQTPSHQVTQMGQEVILRCVPISNHLYFYWYRQILGQKVEFLVSFYNNEISEKSEIFDDQFSVERPDGSNFTLKIRSTKLEDSAMYFCASSELSYGYTFGSGTRLTVV.

This rearrangement joins TRBV5-8 to TRBJ2-7; the D gene is possibly TRBD1 (6 bases). The V end was cut by 2 bases, the J end by 11 bases, with 8 bases between. The CDR3 extends over 10 amino acids. Germline V CDR1 and CDR2: SGHTS, YDEGEE. The DNA of the CDR3 is TGTGCCAGCAGCTTACAGGGAGAGTACTTC. It specifies CASSLQGEYF.

The V gene is TRBV19, the J gene TRBJ2-4, with D unresolved. The germline gives CDR1 LNHDA, CDR2 SQIVND (reference sequence). The length of the CDR3 is 14 residues. The V end lost 5 bases, the J end lost 0 bases, and 8 bases lay between the germline ends. The CDR3 sequence is CASSRALAKNIQYF. CDR3 DNA: TGTGCCAGTAGTCGAGCACTAGCCAAAAACATTCAGTACTTC.

The chain recombines TRBV30 with TRBJ2-3; TRBD1 agrees at 12 bases. Germline-derived CDR1 and CDR2 are GTSNPN and SVGIG (reference sequence). V was pared by 3 bases and J by 6 bases, with 4 bases of the junction left unmatched. The CDR3 sequence is 14 residues long. The CDR3 DNA follows: TGTGCCTGGAGGGGACAGGGGGCTTGGGATACGCAGTATTTT. Protein product: CAWRGQGAWDTQYF.

This chain uses TRBV6-5 with TRBJ1-2; 8 bases are shared with TRBD1. Germline V lookup: CDR1 MNHEY, CDR2 SVGAGI. The CDR3 totals 15 residues. J was trimmed by 4 bases and V by 7 bases; bases with no gene match: 11. The CDR3 sequence is CASTLGQGISYGYTF. The CDR3 DNA is TGTGCCAGCACCCTAGGACAGGGTATTAGCTATGGCTACACCTTC.

This sequence joins TRBV5-4 and TRBJ1-1; D call uncertain. Germline CDR1 and CDR2: SGHNT and YYREEE (reference sequence). The CDR3 length is 15 residues. V dropped 3 bases and J dropped 1 base, with 13 bases sitting between them. The CDR3 DNA sequence: TGTGCCAGCAGCTCCACTGCGGATTCGAACACTGAAGCTTTCTTT. Its translation: CASSSTADSNTEAFF.

This clone was counted a single time. This rearrangement joins TRBV2 to TRBJ1-3; D gene ambiguous. Germline lookup yields CDR1 SNHLY and CDR2 FYNNEI. The CDR3 length is 13 residues. Deletions cut 0 bases from V and 4 bases from J, with 4 bases between. CDR3 amino acids: CASSEARGNTIYF. The CDR3 coding sequence is TGTGCCAGCAGTGAAGCGCGCGGAAACACCATATATTTT.

V and J are TRBV19 and TRBJ2-1, with D perhaps matching TRBD1 (6 bases). Looked up from germline, CDR1 is LNHDA and CDR2 is SQIVND (reference sequence). The CDR3 is 12 residues long. The V end lost 6 bases, the J end lost 8 bases, and 11 bases lay between the germline ends. This CDR3 reads CASRFRQDEQFF. Here the CDR3 DNA reads TGTGCCAGTAGATTTCGACAGGATGAGCAGTTCTTC. The whole variable domain, filled in from reference TRBV19 and TRBJ2-1, reads DGGITQSPKYLFRKEGQNVTLSCEQNLNHDAMYWYRQDPGQGLRLIYYSQIVNDFQKGDIAEGYSVSREKKESFPLTVTSAQKNPTAFYLCASRFRQDEQFFGPGTRLTVL.

This chain links TRBV5-8 with TRBJ1-1; TRBD1 agrees at 7 bases. The CDR3 runs to 16 residues. CDR1 and CDR2 from the germline V gene are SGHTS and YDEGEE. V lost 0 bases and J lost 1; bases outside the gene matches: 6. For the CDR3, the DNA is TGTGCCAGCAGCTTGGGTTGGGACAGAAGGAACACTGAAGCTTTCTTT. Its protein product is CASSLGWDRRNTEAFF.